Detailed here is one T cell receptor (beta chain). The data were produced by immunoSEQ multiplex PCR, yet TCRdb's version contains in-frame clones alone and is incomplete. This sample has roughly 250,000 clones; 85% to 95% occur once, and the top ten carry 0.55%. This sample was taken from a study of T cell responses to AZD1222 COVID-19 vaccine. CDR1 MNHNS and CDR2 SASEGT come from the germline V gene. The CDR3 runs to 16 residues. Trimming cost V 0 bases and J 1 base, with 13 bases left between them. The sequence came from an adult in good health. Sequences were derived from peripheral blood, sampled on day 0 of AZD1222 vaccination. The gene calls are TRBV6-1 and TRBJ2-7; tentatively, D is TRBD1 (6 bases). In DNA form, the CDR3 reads TGTGCCAGCAGTGAAGCGGCGGACAGTGAGTCCTACGAGCAGTACTTC. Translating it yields CASSEAADSESYEQYF.